This T cell receptor (beta chain) was documented in a study of T cell responses to AZD1222 COVID-19 vaccine. The table came from immunoSEQ multiplex PCR; TCRdb's copy has only in-frame clones and leaves some out. This sample contains some 150,000 clones. After removal of 6 bases from V and 5 bases from J, the junction contained 4 bases not matched to a gene. This CDR3 is 13 amino acids long. CDR1 and CDR2 (germline): MNHEY, SVGEGT. The sample was peripheral blood. The clonotype was recovered from an adult in good health. This chain uses TRBV6-2 or TRBV6-3 with TRBJ2-1; TRBD2 matches at 7 bases. The CDR3 sequence: CASSPRGDNEQFF. CDR3 DNA sequence: TGTGCCAGCAGCCCCCGGGGGGACAATGAGCAGTTCTTC.